Listed below are T cell receptor beta chains from one sample, sequenced in a study of OX40 agonist ivuxolimab in advanced cancers. Sequencing used immunoSEQ multiplex PCR; TCRdb keeps in-frame clones, though not all of them. Seen here are roughly 58,000 clones, 85% observed once, and the top ten hold approximately 2.8%. The source material was CD4+ or CD8+ T cells sorted from blood, sampled in a trial of the OX40 agonist ivuxolimab. These receptors were taken from an adult with an advanced solid tumor such as melanoma, head and neck, liver or kidney cancer. Each CDR3 is given with its conserved first and last residue. D genes are given only for firm matches. Clone size is stated in some rows and not others, as once, few, many or a class when expanded.

size: NA; V: TRBV9; J: TRBJ1-1; D: NA; DNA: TGTGCCAGCAGCAAACAGATCATGAACACTGAAGCTTTCTTT; CDR3: CASSKQIMNTEAFF
size: NA; V: TRBV6-5; J: TRBJ1-4; D: NA; DNA: TGTGCCAGCAGTTACGCGGACACGGCAAATGAAAAACTGTTTTTT; CDR3: CASSYADTANEKLFF
size: NA; V: TRBV11-2; J: TRBJ2-1; D: TRBD2; DNA: TGTGCCAGCAGCGGGACTAGCGGGTACAATGAGCAGTTCTTC; CDR3: CASSGTSGYNEQFF
size: NA; V: TRBV5-4; J: TRBJ1-2; D: NA; DNA: TGTGCCAGCAGCTTGGTTGGCAGTTCCAACTATGGCTACACCTTC; CDR3: CASSLVGSSNYGYTF
size: NA; V: TRBV7-8; J: TRBJ2-7; D: TRBD1; DNA: TGTGCCAGCAGCTCGCCCGACAGGGGATTCTCCTACGAGCAGTACTTC; CDR3: CASSSPDRGFSYEQYF
size: NA; V: TRBV7-9; J: TRBJ2-6; D: NA; DNA: TGTGCCCGCGGGTCCTCTGGGGCCAACGTCCTGACTTTC; CDR3: CARGSSGANVLTF
size: NA; V: TRBV5-1; J: TRBJ1-2; D: NA; DNA: TGCGCCAGCAGCTTGAGGGCAGGGGATGGCTACACCTTC; CDR3: CASSLRAGDGYTF
size: NA; V: TRBV12-5; J: TRBJ2-2; D: TRBD2; DNA: TGTGCTAGTGGGATTAGCGGGGCCCGTGGCGGGGAGCTGTTTTTT; CDR3: CASGISGARGGELFF
size: once; V: TRBV5-1; J: TRBJ2-3; D: NA; DNA: TGCGCCAGCAGATCTCCGGCCGGGGGGCCAAGAGGAGATACGCAGTATTTT; CDR3: CASRSPAGGPRGDTQYF
size: NA; V: TRBV5-1; J: TRBJ2-5; D: TRBD1; DNA: TGCGCCAGCAGCTTGGCCTTGGGGACAGGGAACCAAGAGACCCAGTACTTC; CDR3: CASSLALGTGNQETQYF
size: NA; V: TRBV6-4; J: TRBJ1-2; D: TRBD1; DNA: TGTGCCAGCAGTGAGAGAGGGGGCCAGTCTGGCTACACCTTC; CDR3: CASSERGGQSGYTF
size: few; V: TRBV2; J: TRBJ1-2; D: TRBD1; DNA: TGTGCCAGCAGCGGACAGGGCAACTATGGCTACACCTTC; CDR3: CASSGQGNYGYTF
size: few; V: TRBV11-3; J: TRBJ2-7; D: TRBD2; DNA: TGTGCCAGCAGCCTAACTAGCGGAACCTACGAGCAGTACTTC; CDR3: CASSLTSGTYEQYF
size: NA; V: TRBV5-1; J: TRBJ1-1; D: NA; DNA: TGCGCCAGTCGGACAGACGAAAACACTGAAGCTTTCTTT; CDR3: CASRTDENTEAFF
size: NA; V: TRBV6-1; J: TRBJ1-5; D: NA; DNA: TGTGCCAGCAGCCCCGAAGAGGACCAGCCCCAGCATTTT; CDR3: CASSPEEDQPQHF
size: NA; V: TRBV4-3; J: TRBJ1-2; D: NA; DNA: TGCGCCAGCAGCTTCGGACGGACGGGCAACTATGGCTACACCTTC; CDR3: CASSFGRTGNYGYTF
size: NA; V: TRBV7-2; J: TRBJ2-1; D: NA; DNA: TGTGCCAGCAGCCCCCAGGGGGGGTCAGGGCCCAATGAGCAGTTCTTC; CDR3: CASSPQGGSGPNEQFF
size: NA; V: TRBV29-1; J: TRBJ1-3; D: NA; DNA: TGCAGCGCCGGAGCCGACTCTGGAAACACCATATATTTT; CDR3: CSAGADSGNTIYF
size: NA; V: TRBV11-3; J: TRBJ2-2; D: TRBD2; DNA: TGTGCCAGCAGCTCGACTTCCGGGACTAGCGGACTTAAGAACACCGGGGAGCTGTTTTTT; CDR3: CASSSTSGTSGLKNTGELFF
size: NA; V: TRBV5-6; J: TRBJ2-6; D: NA; DNA: TGTGCCAGCAGCTTCATGACCTCTGGGGCCAACGTCCTGACTTTC; CDR3: CASSFMTSGANVLTF
size: NA; V: TRBV6-1; J: TRBJ2-1; D: TRBD2; DNA: TGTGCCAGCAGTGAAGGGCGGCTAGCGGGCGCCTACAATGAGCAGTTCTTC; CDR3: CASSEGRLAGAYNEQFF
size: NA; V: TRBV6-6; J: TRBJ1-5; D: NA; DNA: TGTGCCAGCAGTTACTCCAGTCGGGGCAATCAGCCCCAGCATTTT; CDR3: CASSYSSRGNQPQHF
size: few; V: TRBV7-8; J: TRBJ1-1; D: NA; DNA: TGTGCCAGCAGCTTAGTTCCGGACTTGAACACTGAAGCTTTCTTT; CDR3: CASSLVPDLNTEAFF
size: NA; V: TRBV9; J: TRBJ1-2; D: TRBD1; DNA: TGTGCCAGCAGCGTAGCCACAGGGGGCGTGCGCTACACCTTC; CDR3: CASSVATGGVRYTF
size: NA; V: TRBV27; J: TRBJ1-4; D: NA; DNA: TGTGCCAGCAAGAATCTCCGGGTCTCTAATGAAAAACTGTTTTTT; CDR3: CASKNLRVSNEKLFF
size: once; V: TRBV5-6; J: TRBJ1-1; D: NA; DNA: TGTGCCAGCAGCTTAACAGGAACGAACACTGAAGCTTTCTTT; CDR3: CASSLTGTNTEAFF
size: NA; V: TRBV29-1; J: TRBJ2-2; D: TRBD1; DNA: TGCAGCGTGCTGACAGGGGGCATCACCGGGGAGCTGTTTTTT; CDR3: CSVLTGGITGELFF
size: NA; V: TRBV2; J: TRBJ2-1; D: TRBD1; DNA: TGTGCCAGCAGGACAGGGGGCGTAGGCAATGAGCAGTTCTTC; CDR3: CASRTGGVGNEQFF
size: NA; V: TRBV6-5; J: TRBJ1-5; D: NA; DNA: TGTGCCAGCAGCAAAGGGGTGTTTAGCAATCAGCCCCAGCATTTT; CDR3: CASSKGVFSNQPQHF